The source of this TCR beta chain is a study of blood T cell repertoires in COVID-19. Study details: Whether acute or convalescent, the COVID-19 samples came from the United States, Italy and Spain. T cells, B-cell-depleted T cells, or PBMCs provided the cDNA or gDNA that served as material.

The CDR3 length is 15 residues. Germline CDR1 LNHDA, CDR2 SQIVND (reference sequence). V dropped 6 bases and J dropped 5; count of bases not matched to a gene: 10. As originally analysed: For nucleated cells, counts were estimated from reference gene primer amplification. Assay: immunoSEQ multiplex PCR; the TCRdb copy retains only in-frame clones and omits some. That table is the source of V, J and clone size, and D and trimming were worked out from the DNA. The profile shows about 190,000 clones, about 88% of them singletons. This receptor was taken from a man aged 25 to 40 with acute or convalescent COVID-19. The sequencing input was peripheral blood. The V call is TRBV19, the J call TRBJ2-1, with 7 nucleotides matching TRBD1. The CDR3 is CASSLDRARNNEQFF. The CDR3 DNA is TGTGCCAGTAGCCTTGACAGGGCCCGGAACAATGAGCAGTTCTTC.